Each of the 21 T cell receptor beta chains below was sequenced from the same sample in a study of T cells after yellow fever vaccination. TCRdb analysed the 5' RACE reads with MiXCR anew, one entry per CDR3 protein. This sample yields 350,000 to 450,000 distinct CDR3 sequences, of which roughly 6.2% are seen a single time; approximately 15% belongs to the top ten. This specimen was PBMCs, taken 5 days after the yellow fever booster vaccination. These receptors originate from a man aged 25-40 years who received the YFV17D yellow fever vaccine.

Concerning this clonotype: A much bigger clone sits one base away, suggesting this may be a read error. The gene calls are TRBV3-1 and TRBJ2-6; D is uncertain. Germline V gene lookup returns CDR1 LGHDT and CDR2 YNNKEL (reference sequence). The CDR3 sequence is 14 residues long. Trimming pared 4 bases from V and 0 bases from J, leaving 4 bases between. The CDR3 loop is CASSPRSGANVLTF. Written as DNA, the CDR3 is TGTGCCAGCAGCCCCCGCTCTGGGGCCAACGTCCTGACTTTC. Full variable domain (rest looked up from reference TRBV3-1 and TRBJ2-6): DTAVSQTPKYLVTQMGNDKSIKCEQNLGHDTMYWYKQDSKKFLKIMFSYNNKELIINETVPNRFSPKSPDKAHLNLHINSLELGDSAVYFCASSPRSGANVLTFGAGSRLTVL.

V is TRBV7-3 and J is TRBJ2-3, with D tentatively TRBD1 (5 bases). Germline assignment: CDR1 SGHTA and CDR2 FQGTGA. Trimming left V 5 bases short and J 2 bases short, with 17 bases between. The CDR3 is made up of 16 amino acids. This CDR3 is CASSLKTAKVTDTQYF. The CDR3 DNA is TGTGCCAGCAGCCTAAAGACAGCCAAGGTCACAGATACGCAGTATTTT.

The chain links TRBV12-3 or TRBV12-4 to TRBJ1-3; D is ambiguous. Trimming cost V 3 bases and J 0 bases, with 18 bases left between them. This CDR3 is 18 amino acids long. Here the CDR3 reads CASSFWLYGTLSGNTIYF. Written as DNA, the CDR3 is TGTGCCAGCAGTTTCTGGTTGTACGGCACTCTCTCTGGAAACACCATATATTTT.

This clonotype has only a few counts. V is TRBV29-1 and J is TRBJ2-7, with 8 nucleotides matching TRBD1. The V segment lost 1 base and the J segment 2 bases; nucleotides outside the gene matches: 10. This CDR3 contains 16 residues. Germline loops: CDR1 SQVTM, CDR2 ANQGSEA. The CDR3 is CSVEGKFWDRPYEQYF. In DNA form, the CDR3 reads TGCAGCGTTGAAGGGAAATTTTGGGACAGGCCCTACGAGCAGTACTTC.

This sequence joins TRBV10-3 and TRBJ2-5; D may be TRBD1 (6 bases). The V gene's germline CDR1 is ENHRY and CDR2 SYGVKD. This CDR3 is built from 13 residues. The germline V and J ends were trimmed by 4 bases and 4 bases, with 10 bases remaining between them. CDR3 amino acids: CAISVGGLETQYF. The CDR3 DNA reads as TGTGCCATCAGTGTAGGGGGTCTAGAGACCCAGTACTTC.

This clonotype appeared a few times. The chain carries TRBV20-1 and TRBJ2-3, with 11 bases that match TRBD1. The germline V gene has CDR1 DFQATT and CDR2 SNEGSKA (reference sequence). There are 15 residues in the CDR3. J was trimmed by 7 bases and V by 4 bases; bases with no gene match: 10. The CDR3 DNA reads as TGCAGTGCTACCCAACGGGACAGGGGGATTCATACGCAGTATTTT. Translating it yields CSATQRDRGIHTQYF.

The V gene is TRBV18, the J gene TRBJ2-7; 7 nucleotides match TRBD1. The V and J ends lost 5 bases and 0 bases, in that order; junction bases with no gene match: 7. CDR1 KGHSH and CDR2 LQKENI come from the germline V gene. The CDR3 consists of 15 residues. Here the CDR3 reads CASSGRQGRSYEQYF. CDR3 DNA sequence: TGTGCCAGCTCAGGACGACAGGGACGCTCCTACGAGCAGTACTTC.

This clonotype was seen at least ten times. The rearrangement uses TRBV7-6 and TRBJ2-7; D is possibly TRBD2 (5 bases). CDR3 length equals 15 residues. Germline CDR1 is SGHVS and CDR2 is FNYEAQ. Trimming took 1 base from V and 3 from J, leaving 13 bases between them. The CDR3 DNA follows: TGTGCCAGCAGCTTAGTATCTAGCAGTGACTACGAGCAGTACTTC. Protein product: CASSLVSSSDYEQYF.

This clonotype was seen a handful of times. The CDR3 bases are TGCGCCAGCAGCCTTGGTGTGGCTAGCGGGAGGTCCCCCCTTAACAATGAGCAGTTCTTC. Its protein product is CASSLGVASGRSPLNNEQFF. The chain links TRBV5-1 to TRBJ2-1; TRBD2 aligns across 11 bases. The CDR3 is 20 residues long. Germline V CDR1 and CDR2: SGHRS, YFSETQ. After removal of 4 bases from V and 5 bases from J, the junction contained 20 bases not matched to a gene.

The chain uses TRBV13 and TRBJ1-3; 10 bases are a match to TRBD1. Germline CDR1 PRHDT, CDR2 FYEKMQ (reference sequence). V lost 4 bases, J lost 0 bases, and 6 bases stayed unmatched. CDR3 size: 17 residues. The CDR3 region is CASSSKTGGISGNTIYF. The CDR3 DNA follows: TGTGCCAGCAGCTCTAAGACAGGGGGCATCTCTGGAAACACCATATATTTT. Supplemented by reference TRBV13 and TRBJ1-3, the full variable domain reads AAGVIQSPRHLIKEKRETATLKCYPIPRHDTVYWYQQGPGQDPQFLISFYEKMQSDKGSIPDRFSAQQFSDYHSELNMSSLELGDSALYFCASSSKTGGISGNTIYFGEGSWLTVV.

The chain uses TRBV4-3 and TRBJ2-7; 7 bases align to TRBD2. The V and J ends lost 0 bases and 2 bases, in that order; junction bases with no gene match: 4. The germline gives CDR1 LGHNA, CDR2 YSLEER. The CDR3 is made up of 15 amino acids. The CDR3: CASSQDHGLAYEQYF. The CDR3 nucleotides are TGCGCCAGCAGCCAAGATCATGGACTAGCCTACGAGCAGTACTTC.

This clonotype has a count of ten or more. V gene TRBV4-2 combines with J gene TRBJ2-2; D perhaps matches TRBD1 (5 bases). The V gene's germline CDR1 is LGHNA and CDR2 YNFKEQ. V gave up 3 bases and J gave up 7 bases, with 9 bases separating them. CDR3 length: 13 amino acids. The CDR3: CASSHPDSGELFF. The CDR3 DNA reads TGTGCCAGCAGCCACCCTGACAGCGGGGAGCTGTTTTTT.

This clonotype was seen a handful of times. The chain is built from TRBV28 and TRBJ2-1; 8 nucleotides line up with TRBD2. V gave up 3 bases and J gave up 8 bases; unmatched junction bases: 21. CDR1 is MDHEN and CDR2 is SYDVKM in the germline V gene. CDR3 length equals 19 residues. CDR3 amino acids: CASSFLASESGSVRDEQFF. For the CDR3, the DNA is TGTGCCAGCAGTTTCCTCGCAAGTGAAAGCGGGAGTGTCCGCGATGAGCAGTTCTTC.

V is TRBV5-1 and J is TRBJ2-3; weak D call: TRBD2 (6 bases). Germline V gene lookup returns CDR1 SGHRS and CDR2 YFSETQ. The CDR3 is made up of 15 amino acids. The ends were cut back, 0 bases at V and 3 bases at J, with 11 bases in the middle. The chain's CDR3 is CASSLVGSKTDTQYF. The CDR3 DNA follows: TGCGCCAGCAGCTTGGTCGGGAGTAAGACAGATACGCAGTATTTT.

This clonotype has only a few counts. The chain is built from TRBV9 and TRBJ1-2; no clear D gene. V was pared by 2 bases and J by 4 bases, with 15 bases between. The CDR3 runs to 15 residues. Germline CDR1 is SGDLS and CDR2 is YYNGEE. CDR3 sequence: CASSVTRGNTYGYTF. In DNA, the CDR3 is TGTGCCAGCAGCGTTACACGGGGAAACACCTATGGCTACACCTTC.

This clonotype was counted at least ten times. The V gene is TRBV7-8, the J gene TRBJ2-3; 8 nucleotides match TRBD2. Unmatched junction bases numbered 9, after V lost 4 bases and J lost 9 bases. The germline gives CDR1 SGHVS, CDR2 FQNEAQ. The CDR3 is made up of 14 amino acids. In DNA, the CDR3 is TGTGCCAGCAGCTCCCGAAGCGGGAGCCACACGCAGTATTTT. This sequence encodes CASSSRSGSHTQYF.

This clonotype showed up many times. The rearrangement uses TRBV6-6 and TRBJ2-3; D not resolved. Germline lookup yields CDR1 MNHNY and CDR2 SVGAGI (reference sequence). This CDR3 contains 11 residues. V lost 8 bases and J 4 bases, leaving 7 bases between the germline ends. Written as DNA, the CDR3 is TGTGCCAGCTTGTGGGCAGATACGCAGTATTTT. It encodes CASLWADTQYF.

The genes are TRBV5-8 and TRBJ1-2; no clear D. Germline CDR1 reads SGHTS; CDR2 reads YDEGEE. V gave up 6 bases and J gave up 0 bases, with 9 bases separating them. The CDR3 covers 13 residues. The CDR3 sequence: CASNPETNYGYTF. In DNA form, the CDR3 reads TGTGCCAGCAACCCGGAGACTAACTATGGCTACACCTTC.

The CDR3 is CASSEGQGGEKLFF. CDR3 DNA sequence: TGTGCCAGCAGCGAGGGACAGGGCGGGGAAAAACTGTTTTTT. The gene calls are TRBV21-1 and TRBJ1-4; the table's D call, TRBD1, was not checked against the DNA. TRBV21-1 is reported as a pseudogene. This CDR3 comprises 14 residues.

As to this clonotype: A read error is possible here, since a much larger clone lies one base away. The V call is TRBV5-1, the J call TRBJ2-1; no reliable D call. CDR3 size: 12 residues. From germline, CDR1 is SGHRS and CDR2 YFSETQ. Written as DNA, the CDR3 is TGCGCCAGCAGTACCTCGTGGGATGAGCGGTTCTTC. Translation: CASSTSWDERFF.

V usage is TRBV28 and J usage is TRBJ2-2; D ambiguous. The germline CDR1 and CDR2 sequences are MDHEN and SYDVKM. Trimming removed 6 bases at V and 9 bases at J, with 11 bases between. There are 12 residues in the CDR3. The CDR3 loop reads CASSPNTWELFF. The CDR3 DNA reads TGTGCCAGCAGCCCAAATACCTGGGAGCTGTTTTTT.